This TCR beta chain was documented in a study of technical replicates of blood from several donors. The germline CDR1 and CDR2 sequences are LNHDA and SQIVND (reference sequence). The length of the CDR3 is 13 residues. The ends were cut back, 6 bases at V and 6 bases at J, with 15 bases in the middle. Using immunoSEQ multiplex PCR, the repertoire was profiled, and TCRdb retains in-frame clones only, with some absent. This sample has about 87,000 clones; approximately 95% occur once, and the top ten carry more than 0.3%. The chain links TRBV19 to TRBJ2-7; tentative D call: TRBD1 (6 bases). The sample consisted of T cells isolated from PBMCs. The source is a human donor in good health. CDR3 protein: CASSLQGRGEQYF. CDR3 DNA: TGTGCCAGTAGCCTACAGGGTCGGGGCGAGCAGTACTTC.